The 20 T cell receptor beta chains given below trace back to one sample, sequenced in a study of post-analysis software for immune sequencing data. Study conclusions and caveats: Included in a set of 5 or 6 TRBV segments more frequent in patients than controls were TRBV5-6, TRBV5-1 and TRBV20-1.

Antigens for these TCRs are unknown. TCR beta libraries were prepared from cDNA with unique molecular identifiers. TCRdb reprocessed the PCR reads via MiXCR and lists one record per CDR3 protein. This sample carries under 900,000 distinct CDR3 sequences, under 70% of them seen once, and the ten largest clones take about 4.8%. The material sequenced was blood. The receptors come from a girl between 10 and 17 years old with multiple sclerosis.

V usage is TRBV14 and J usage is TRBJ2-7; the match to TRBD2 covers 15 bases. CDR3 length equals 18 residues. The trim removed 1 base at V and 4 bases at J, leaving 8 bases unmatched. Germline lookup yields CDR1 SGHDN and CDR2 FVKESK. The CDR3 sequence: CASSQGGLAGGPGYEQYF. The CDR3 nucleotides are TGTGCCAGCAGCCAAGGAGGACTAGCGGGAGGGCCTGGTTACGAGCAGTACTTC.

The CDR3 loop is CSARRVAGADTQYF. Here the CDR3 DNA reads TGCAGTGCTAGACGGGTAGCGGGAGCAGATACGCAGTATTTT. The chain recombines TRBV20-1 with TRBJ2-3; TRBD2 matches 9 bases. The CDR3 covers 14 residues. Germline assignment: CDR1 DFQATT and CDR2 SNEGSKA (reference sequence). V lost 2 bases, J lost 4 bases, and 4 bases stayed unmatched.

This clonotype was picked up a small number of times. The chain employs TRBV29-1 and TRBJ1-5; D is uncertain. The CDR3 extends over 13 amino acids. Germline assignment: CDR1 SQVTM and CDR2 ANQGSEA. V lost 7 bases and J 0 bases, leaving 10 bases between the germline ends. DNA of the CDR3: TGCAGCGCCGCTCTCGGTAGCAATCAGCCCCAGCATTTT. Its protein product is CSAALGSNQPQHF.

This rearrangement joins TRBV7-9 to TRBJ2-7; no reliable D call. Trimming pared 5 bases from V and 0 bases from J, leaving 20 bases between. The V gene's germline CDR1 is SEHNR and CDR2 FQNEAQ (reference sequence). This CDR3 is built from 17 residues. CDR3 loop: CASSRPLMAETSYEQYF. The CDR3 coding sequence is TGTGCCAGCAGCCGTCCTTTAATGGCCGAGACCTCCTACGAGCAGTACTTC.

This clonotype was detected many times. Here the CDR3 reads CASSLGTEQYF. The CDR3 DNA sequence: TGTGCCAGCAGTCTAGGTACCGAGCAGTACTTC. The rearrangement links TRBV12-3 or TRBV12-4 to TRBJ2-7; D call uncertain. The CDR3 extends over 11 amino acids. V was cut by 5 bases and J by 6 bases, with 8 bases left in between.

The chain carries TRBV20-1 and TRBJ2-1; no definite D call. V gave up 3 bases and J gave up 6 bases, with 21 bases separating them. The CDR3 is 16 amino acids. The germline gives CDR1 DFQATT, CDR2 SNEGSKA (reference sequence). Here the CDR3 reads CSASYPTSAKGNEQFF. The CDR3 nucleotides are TGCAGTGCTAGTTATCCGACCTCGGCCAAGGGCAATGAGCAGTTCTTC.

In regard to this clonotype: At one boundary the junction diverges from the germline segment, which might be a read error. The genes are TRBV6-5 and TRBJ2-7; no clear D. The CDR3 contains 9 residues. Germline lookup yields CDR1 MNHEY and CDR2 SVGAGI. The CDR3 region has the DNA TGTGCCAACTTCTACGAGCGGTACTTC. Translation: CANFYERYF.

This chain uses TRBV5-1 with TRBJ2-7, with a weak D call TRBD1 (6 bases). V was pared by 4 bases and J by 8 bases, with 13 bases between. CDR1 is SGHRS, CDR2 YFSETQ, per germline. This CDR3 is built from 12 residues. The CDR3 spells CASSPPGTQQYF. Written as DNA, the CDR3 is TGCGCCAGCAGCCCCCCCGGGACACAGCAGTACTTC. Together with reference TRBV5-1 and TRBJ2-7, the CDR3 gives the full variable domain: KAGVTQTPRYLIKTRGQQVTLSCSPISGHRSVSWYQQTPGQGLQFLFEYFSETQRNKGNFPGRFSGRQFSNSRSEMNVSTLELGDSALYLCASSPPGTQQYFGPGTRLTVT.

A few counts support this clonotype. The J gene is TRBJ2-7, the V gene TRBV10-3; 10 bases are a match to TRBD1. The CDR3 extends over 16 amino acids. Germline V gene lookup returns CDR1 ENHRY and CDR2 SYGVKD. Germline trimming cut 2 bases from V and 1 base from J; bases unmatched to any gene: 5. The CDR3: CAISEGGTGVSYEQYF. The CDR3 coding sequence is TGTGCCATCAGTGAGGGAGGGACAGGGGTTTCCTACGAGCAGTACTTC.

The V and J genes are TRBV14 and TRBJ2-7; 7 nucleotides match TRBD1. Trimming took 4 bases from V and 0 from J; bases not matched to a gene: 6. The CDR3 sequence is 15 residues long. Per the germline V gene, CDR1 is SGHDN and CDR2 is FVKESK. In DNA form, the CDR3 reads TGTGCCAGCAGCCTACGGTCAGGGGGCTCCTACGAGCAGTACTTC. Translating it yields CASSLRSGGSYEQYF.

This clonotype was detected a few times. CDR3 protein: CASSFRGGAGGLYGEQYF. The CDR3 nucleotides read TGTGCCAGCAGTTTCCGAGGTGGGGCAGGGGGATTGTATGGCGAGCAGTACTTC. The chain couples TRBV27 to TRBJ2-7; TRBD1 matches at 7 bases. There are 18 residues in the CDR3. Germline V gives CDR1 MNHEY, CDR2 SMNVEV (reference sequence). J was trimmed by 6 bases and V by 3 bases; bases with no gene match: 20.

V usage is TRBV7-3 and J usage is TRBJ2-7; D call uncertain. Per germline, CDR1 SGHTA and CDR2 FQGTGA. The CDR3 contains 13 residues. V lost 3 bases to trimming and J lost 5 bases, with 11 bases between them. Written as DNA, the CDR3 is TGTGCCAGCAGCTTCGACACGATCAACGAGCAGTACTTC. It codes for CASSFDTINEQYF.

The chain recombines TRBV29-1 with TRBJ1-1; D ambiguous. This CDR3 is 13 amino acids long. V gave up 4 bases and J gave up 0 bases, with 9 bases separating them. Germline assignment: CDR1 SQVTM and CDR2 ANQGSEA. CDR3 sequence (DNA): TGCAGCGTTGCTCGGCGTCTGAACACTGAAGCTTTCTTT. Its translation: CSVARRLNTEAFF.

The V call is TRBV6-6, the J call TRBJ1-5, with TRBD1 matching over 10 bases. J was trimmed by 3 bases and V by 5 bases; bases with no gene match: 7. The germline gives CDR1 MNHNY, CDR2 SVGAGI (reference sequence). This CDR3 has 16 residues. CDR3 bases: TGTGCCAGCAGTATCATTGGGACAGGGGTCAATCAGCCCCAGCATTTT. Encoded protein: CASSIIGTGVNQPQHF.

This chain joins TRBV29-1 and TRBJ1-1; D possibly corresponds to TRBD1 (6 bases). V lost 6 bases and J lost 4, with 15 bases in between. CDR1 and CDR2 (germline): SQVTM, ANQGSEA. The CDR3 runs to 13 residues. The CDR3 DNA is TGCAGCGTCGAGATTAACAGGGCCACTGAAGCTTTCTTT. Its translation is CSVEINRATEAFF.

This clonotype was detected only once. The CDR3 is CSASPGTGEFGAFF. CDR3 bases: TGCAGTGCCAGTCCCGGGACAGGGGAGTTTGGCGCTTTCTTT. The chain carries TRBV20-1 and TRBJ1-1, with 10 nucleotides matching TRBD1. CDR1 is DFQATT, CDR2 SNEGSKA, per germline (reference sequence). This CDR3 contains 14 residues. The trim removed 6 bases at V and 11 bases at J, leaving 15 bases unmatched.

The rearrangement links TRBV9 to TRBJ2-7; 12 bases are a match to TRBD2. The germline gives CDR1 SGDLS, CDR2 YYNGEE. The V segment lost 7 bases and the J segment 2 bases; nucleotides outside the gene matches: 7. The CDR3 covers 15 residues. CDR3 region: CASGGTSGRTYEQYF. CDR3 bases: TGTGCCAGCGGCGGGACTAGCGGGCGAACCTACGAGCAGTACTTC.

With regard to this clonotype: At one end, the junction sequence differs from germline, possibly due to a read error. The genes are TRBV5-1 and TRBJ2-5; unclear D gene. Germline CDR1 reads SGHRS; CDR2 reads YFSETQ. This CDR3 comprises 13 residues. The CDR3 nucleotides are TGTGCCAGCAGCTTTTCCTCTCAAGAGACCCAGTACTTC. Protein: CASSFSSQETQYF.

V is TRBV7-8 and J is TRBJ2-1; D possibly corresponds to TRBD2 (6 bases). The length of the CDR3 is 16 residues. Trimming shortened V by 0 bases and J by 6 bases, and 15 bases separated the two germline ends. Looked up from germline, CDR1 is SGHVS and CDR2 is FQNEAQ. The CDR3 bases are TGTGCCAGCAGCTTAGCGCGGCGGGGAAGCCCCAATGAGCAGTTCTTC. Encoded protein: CASSLARRGSPNEQFF.

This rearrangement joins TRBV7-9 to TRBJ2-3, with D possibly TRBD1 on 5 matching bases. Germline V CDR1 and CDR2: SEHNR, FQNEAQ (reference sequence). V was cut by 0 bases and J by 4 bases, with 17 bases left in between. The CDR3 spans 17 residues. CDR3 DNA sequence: TGTGCCAGCAGCTTAGCCCAGGGTCCGGTCTCCTCAGATACGCAGTATTTT. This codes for CASSLAQGPVSSDTQYF.